A single sample gave rise to the 9 T cell receptor beta chains below, sequenced in a study of shared clonotypes between healthy human individuals. The method was immunoSEQ multiplex PCR; TCRdb's version includes in-frame clones alone and lacks a portion of them. The table lists hundreds of thousands of clones, 76% of them singletons, with 10% to 15% in the top ten. The sample was PBMCs. The receptors come from a woman aged 40 to 50 in good health. Some clones in this sample may be carry-over from other donors' samples.

This sequence joins TRBV9 and TRBJ2-2; a weak D match, TRBD1 (6 bases). This CDR3 comprises 14 residues. V lost 0 bases and J lost 6, with 9 bases in between. Germline V lookup: CDR1 SGDLS, CDR2 YYNGEE. CDR3 in amino acids: CASSVGGLSGELFF. The CDR3 nucleotides are TGTGCCAGCAGCGTAGGGGGGCTATCCGGGGAGCTGTTTTTT.

CDR3 sequence: CASSLAASGIQETQYF. CDR3 DNA: TGCGCCAGCAGCTTGGCAGCTAGCGGGATCCAAGAGACCCAGTACTTC. The gene calls are TRBV5-1 and TRBJ2-5; 9 nucleotides line up with TRBD2. Germline CDR1 is SGHRS and CDR2 is YFSETQ. Trimming took 0 bases from V and 1 from J; bases not matched to a gene: 4. The CDR3 totals 16 residues.

The chain joins TRBV15 to TRBJ2-3; D is possibly TRBD2 (6 bases). V lost 5 bases and J 0 bases, leaving 12 bases between the germline ends. The CDR3 is 15 amino acids. Per the germline V gene, CDR1 is LNHNV and CDR2 is YYDKDF (reference sequence). The CDR3 is CATSQSGLSTDTQYF. As DNA, the CDR3 is TGTGCCACCAGCCAGAGCGGGTTAAGCACAGATACGCAGTATTTT.

The rearrangement links TRBV6-5 to TRBJ2-7, with 8 positions matching TRBD2. With V trimmed by 2 bases and J by 4 bases, 7 bases remained unmatched. From germline, CDR1 is MNHEY and CDR2 SVGAGI. CDR3 length equals 15 residues. The CDR3 is CASSYGGSGKYEQYF. CDR3 in DNA: TGTGCCAGCAGTTACGGGGGTAGCGGGAAGTACGAGCAGTACTTC.

The chain joins TRBV28 to TRBJ2-1; 8 bases line up with TRBD2. With V trimmed by 7 bases and J by 10 bases, 18 bases remained unmatched. Germline CDR1 MDHEN, CDR2 SYDVKM. The CDR3 consists of 16 residues. CDR3 region: CASTPVGASGRFEQFF. In DNA form, the CDR3 reads TGTGCCAGCACCCCAGTCGGCGCGAGCGGGAGATTCGAGCAGTTCTTC.

This clone showed up just once. V usage is TRBV4-2 and J usage is TRBJ2-7; weak D call: TRBD2 (6 bases). V was shortened by 0 bases and J by 2 bases, with 14 bases between the two germline ends. The CDR3 extends over 16 amino acids. Germline-derived CDR1 and CDR2 are LGHNA and YNFKEQ. The CDR3 sequence: CASSQDTRDSPYEQYF. In DNA form, the CDR3 reads TGTGCCAGCAGCCAAGATACGAGGGACTCGCCCTACGAGCAGTACTTC.

The genes are TRBV29-1 and TRBJ2-2; 7 bases map to TRBD1. CDR1 is SQVTM and CDR2 is ANQGSEA in the germline V gene. The CDR3 is 16 residues long. J lost 3 bases, V lost 7 bases, and 14 bases had no gene match. The chain's CDR3 is CSALGGDSSYTGELFF. In DNA, the CDR3 is TGCAGCGCCCTGGGTGGGGACAGTTCTTACACCGGGGAGCTGTTTTTT.

The chain joins TRBV5-4 to TRBJ1-4; D not certain. CDR1 is SGHNT and CDR2 is YYREEE in the germline V gene (reference sequence). The CDR3 spans 14 residues. Deletions cut 0 bases from V and 8 bases from J, with 11 bases between. The DNA of the CDR3 is TGTGCCAGCAGCTTGGGAGGAGTTCGAGAAAAACTGTTTTTT. Translation: CASSLGGVREKLFF.

The chain recombines TRBV11-2 with TRBJ2-2; D is possibly TRBD1 or TRBD2 (5 bases each). Looked up from germline, CDR1 is SGHAT and CDR2 is FQNNGV. The CDR3 runs to 14 residues. Trimming took off 3 bases at V and 6 bases at J, with 11 bases between the two ends. As DNA, the CDR3 is TGTGCCAGCAGCTTGCACCGGGGCCCCGGGGAGCTGTTTTTT. This gives the protein CASSLHRGPGELFF.